Described below is a single T cell receptor (beta chain) sequence and its context. One entry per CDR3 protein, called by TCRdb with MiXCR from the 5' RACE reads. The sample includes about 110,000 distinct CDR3 sequences, 15% to 20% seen only once; the top ten take 5% to 7%. The data belong to a study of T-cell memory formation after mild COVID-19. Germline lookup yields CDR1 SGHNT and CDR2 YYREEE (reference sequence). The ends lost 4 bases at V and 3 bases at J; junction bases unmatched: 5. The CDR3 is 14 residues long. The sample was PBMCs or a T cell subset sorted from them (not recorded which). This rearrangement joins TRBV5-4 to TRBJ1-1, with 8 positions matching TRBD1. The TCR comes from a man aged 18 to 30 who had mild COVID-19 (a few samples of this study predate the infection). Cell type and time point are not known. The CDR3 sequence: CASSQGARDTEAFF. Written as DNA, the CDR3 is TGTGCCAGCAGCCAGGGGGCGCGGGACACTGAAGCTTTCTTT. Full variable domain (missing parts from reference TRBV5-4 and TRBJ1-1): ETGVTQSPTHLIKTRGQQVTLRCSSQSGHNTVSWYQQALGQGPQFIFQYYREEENGRGNFPPRFSGLQFPNYSSELNVNALELDDSALYLCASSQGARDTEAFFGQGTRLTVV.